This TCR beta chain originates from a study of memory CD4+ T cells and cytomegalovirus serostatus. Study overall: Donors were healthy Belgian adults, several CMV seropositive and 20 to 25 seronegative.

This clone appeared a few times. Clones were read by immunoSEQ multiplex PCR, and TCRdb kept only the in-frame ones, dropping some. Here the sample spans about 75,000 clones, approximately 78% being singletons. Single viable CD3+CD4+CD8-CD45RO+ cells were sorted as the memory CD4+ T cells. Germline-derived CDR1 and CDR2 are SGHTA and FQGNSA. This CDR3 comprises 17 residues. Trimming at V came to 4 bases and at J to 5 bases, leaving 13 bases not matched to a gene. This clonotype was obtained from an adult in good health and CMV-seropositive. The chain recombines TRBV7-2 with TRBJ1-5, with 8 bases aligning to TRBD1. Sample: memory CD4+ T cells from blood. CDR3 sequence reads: CASSSRSGGAGDQPQHF. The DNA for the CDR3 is TGTGCCAGCAGCTCACGATCAGGGGGCGCGGGGGATCAGCCCCAGCATTTT.